This TCR beta chain is drawn from a study of OX40 agonist ivuxolimab in advanced cancers. Study summary: A mean age of around 60 years, range about 20 to 90, was recorded, and about 83% were male. Enrollees could have had prior anti-PD-1, anti-PD-L1 or anti-CTLA-4 therapy, which under 50% had received.

Clones were read by immunoSEQ multiplex PCR, and TCRdb kept only the in-frame ones, dropping some. The table has about 76,000 clones, roughly 87% seen once. Comments on this clone: What it binds is unknown.

The study, taken as a whole, reports: The antigen specificity of the peripheral T cells (those that were expanded) was not determined.

The sequencing used CD4+ or CD8+ T cells sorted from blood, collected in a trial of the OX40 agonist ivuxolimab. The TCR comes from an adult with an advanced solid tumor such as melanoma, head and neck, liver or kidney cancer.

The CDR3 reads CASRDQPSTGELFF. The CDR3 nucleotides are TGTGCCAGCAGGGATCAGCCGTCGACCGGGGAGCTGTTTTTT. The chain is built from TRBV11-3 and TRBJ2-2, with D unclear. Between the trimmed V and J ends, which lost 6 bases and 5 bases, there was a span of 13 bases. CDR1 and CDR2 from the germline V gene are SGHNT and YENEEA. This CDR3 has 14 amino acids.